This T cell receptor beta chain was sequenced during a study of CD8 T cells in Susac syndrome. The sequenced target, TCR beta, came from blood CD8+ and CD4+ T cells. Purification of the CD8+ and CD4+ T cells relied on negative isolation, and TEMRA cells underwent FACS enrichment. This CDR3 region has 16 residues. Trimming stripped 2 bases from V and 6 bases from J, with 17 bases between. The germline CDR1 and CDR2 sequences are LGHDT and YNNKEL (reference sequence). Reverse transcription of roughly 0.45 to 1 ug RNA was carried out with random hexamers. Amplification of TCR beta CDR3 across 54 Vbeta and 13 Jbeta was performed with immunoSEQ multiplex PCR. Via MiXCR, TCRdb re-called the immunoSEQ multiplex PCR reads, giving one row per CDR3 protein. The data hold 200,000 or so distinct CDR3 sequences, with about 94% observed a single time.

The rearrangement joins TRBV3-1 to TRBJ2-1; D possibly corresponds to TRBD1 (5 bases). The clonotype originates from a human donor with multiple sclerosis. The sequencing input was CD4+ T cells from PBMCs. The CDR3 DNA reads as TGTGCCAGCAGCCAATTTGGCAGGGTGATCGGCAATGAGCAGTTCTTC. This encodes CASSQFGRVIGNEQFF.